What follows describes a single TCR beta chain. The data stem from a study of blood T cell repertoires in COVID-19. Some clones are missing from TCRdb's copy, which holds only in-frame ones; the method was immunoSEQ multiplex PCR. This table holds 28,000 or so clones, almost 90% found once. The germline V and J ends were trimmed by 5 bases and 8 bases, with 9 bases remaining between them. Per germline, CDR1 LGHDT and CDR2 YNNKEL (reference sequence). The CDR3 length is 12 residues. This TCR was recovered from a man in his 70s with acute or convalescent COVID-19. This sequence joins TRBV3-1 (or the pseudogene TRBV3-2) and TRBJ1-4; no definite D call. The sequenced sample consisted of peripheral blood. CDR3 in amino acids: CASSIRSEKLFF. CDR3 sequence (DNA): TGTGCCAGCAGCATTCGGTCGGAAAAACTGTTTTTT.